This TCR beta chain was observed in a study of cytomegalovirus exposure and HLA in healthy donors (TCRdb year 2017). In terms of the full investigation: According to an earlier analysis of around 600 of the donors, about 190 million T cells yielded 100 million or so unique TCR beta sequences and around 300 Gb of sequence data. A later analysis re-examined previously published TCR beta repertoires from over 500 donors and added high-resolution HLA genotyping to investigate patterns of TCR occurrence. Four or five DR-DQ haplotypes were handled as single units for association and clustering, since linkage in the cohort was strong. About 280 gigabases of sequencing data and 78 million or so unique TCR sequences were included in an early release covering about 620 HLA-typed donors. The study used immunosequencing to profile the T cell repertoires of approximately 690 subjects and linked those repertoires to cytomegalovirus serostatus. Along with the approximately 700-subject first cohort, a separate validation cohort of some 130 different subjects was used. Class I and class II HLA loci were covered by the typing at four-digit resolution. Among some 410 genotyped donors of the cohort, an average of approximately 240,000 unique TCR beta nucleotide sequences were sequenced per donor, around 20% of them non-productive. In the later analysis, no new phenotypic data were used to find candidate immune exposures; instead, reliance was placed on TCR beta sequences and their occurrence across donors. To predict cytomegalovirus infection status, the study brought together high-throughput TCR immunosequencing, statistical association of individual TCRs with disease status, and machine learning. The study was designed to test whether signatures of past pathogen exposure could be identified by cataloging public T cell receptors. Every repertoire in the discovery cohort had been generated on one and the same sequencing platform. In an earlier analysis of 587 of the donors, high-throughput TCR beta sequencing was used to judge whether each TCR beta V gene segment behaved as functional or pseudogenic. A later genetic analysis used genome-wide SNP genotypes for about 65% of the roughly 670 donors, treating that subset as a discovery cohort. Typing coverage differed by locus: A, B, C, DRB1 and DQB1 were typed in about 620-630 donors, DQA1 in approximately 520, DPA1 in some 600, and DPB1 in 472. Alongside the repertoire data, information on donor age, sex, ethnicity and CMV serostatus was compiled. Of the roughly 410 genotyped donors, 70% to 90% were placed in the genetic ancestry cluster associated with self-reported Caucasian donors. Summary of the overall study and its limitations: A few of the identified cytomegalovirus-associated TCR beta chains were confirmed in vitro to be specific for cytomegalovirus antigens. In a later analysis, some 17,000 TCR beta sequences were associated with specific HLA alleles at a false discovery rate of 0.05. Correlated functional status among segregating V segments might be attributable to linkage disequilibrium, but an unknown experimental factor could not be ruled out. When HLA alleles, especially DR and DQ, strongly co-occurred, TCR associations were difficult to assign to individual alleles. Roughly uniform sequencing depth across donors was assumed in presence/absence analyses, although this assumption may not hold. Because counts were too low, some 16 rarely observed V segments, including chromosome 9 orphons, were excluded from the earlier analysis of some 590 of the donors. Most TCR sequences were observed very rarely across donors, whereas some public TCRs were present in many individuals. For the cohort, immune exposure information was limited to CMV serostatus. A later genetic analysis associated a missense DCLRE1C variant with V-gene and J-gene trimming of TCR beta chains, and an independent cohort replicated the association. According to a later analysis, TCR association rates differed among HLA loci, with DRB1 alleles showing the most associated TCRs and HLA-C alleles showing the fewest. Because HLA typing was missing for some donors at each locus, association tests included only the typed subset. In a later analysis, HLA-associated TCR beta chains were found to be more clonally expanded and to have lower generation probabilities than equally common non-associated chains. The authors suggested that the approach could potentially be generalized to other disease states and immunological phenotypes. A later analysis reported that several top co-occurrence clusters appeared linked to parvovirus B19, influenza, CMV and Epstein-Barr virus. In a later analysis, most CMV-associated TCR beta chains were found to appear HLA-restricted, with HLA associations seemingly driven largely by CMV exposure. A further reported finding was that TCR beta sequences accurately predicted the HLA-A and HLA-B alleles for most subjects in the first cohort. According to a later genetic analysis, donors in an Asian-associated ancestry cluster had fewer N-insertions in productive TCRs than the approximately 700-donor mean. A total of about 180 TCR beta chains were listed by the study as associated with cytomegalovirus. In an earlier analysis of some 500 of the donors, most TCR beta V segments were observed in productive rearrangements about 87% or about 30% of the time, broadly matching IMGT annotations. The cohort was sequenced for TCR beta chains only, and without alpha or paired-chain data the features that could be detected were limited. Because the 87-base-pair reads could not distinguish some IMGT-functional V segments, including TRBV6-2 and TRBV6-3, those segments were excluded. In both the original and validation cohorts, the classifier was reported to diagnose cytomegalovirus status with high specificity and sensitivity. A cluster of highly shared sequence variants was judged likely to be a technical artifact of the sequencing pipeline.

About this clone itself: No antigen is known for it. No base quality values were provided; no much bigger clone lies one nucleotide off.

The germline V gene supplies CDR1 MDHEN and CDR2 SYDVKM. The CDR3 holds 13 amino acids from the cysteine to the phenylalanine. The sequence is cut down to CDR3 DNA, 39 bases in frame from base 1. V drops 5 bases and J drops 2 bases, leaving 6 bases in between. Receptor libraries were prepared by the immunoSEQ multiplex PCR assay. A mixture of 60 forward primers for TCR Vbeta segments and 13 reverse primers for TCR Jbeta segments was used in the multiplex PCR. The CDR3 region of rearranged TCR beta genes was amplified from genomic DNA with a multiplex PCR assay. The amplified TCR beta libraries were sequenced on the Illumina HiSeq System as 87-base-pair reads. Turning to the authors' computational methods: A later analysis tallied 80 million to 95 million unique TCR beta chains across the 640 or so repertoires, and some 12 million of those chains were shared by two or more donors. To remove PCR and sequencing errors, raw reads were error-corrected and collapsed into unique sequences using a nearest-neighbor algorithm that merged closely related sequences. Alignment of CDR3 sequences to IMGT reference sequences was used to assign V, D and J gene segments. For a sequence to be retained, at least a six-nucleotide match to both a V gene segment and a J gene segment was required. A rearrangement counted as productive if the CDR3 had no stop codons and remained in frame with V and J, and every other rearrangement counted as non-productive. CDR3 was defined by IMGT convention, running from the second conserved V-encoded cysteine to the conserved J-encoded phenylalanine. Sequences without an unambiguous match to a single V gene segment were excluded from the earlier analysis of about 600 of the donors. An earlier analysis of a few hundred of the donors called V segments functional above 56.7% productive rearrangements and segregating when the between-donor standard deviation exceeded 5%. A statistical classification framework was built to diagnose cytomegalovirus status from the catalog of TCR beta chain sequences. A later analysis assigned V and J genes by comparing TCR nucleotide sequences with IMGT/GENE-DB human TR gene sequences. The TCRdist pipeline was used in a later analysis to assign CDR3 sequences and most-parsimonious VDJ recombination scenarios. In a later analysis, every TCR beta chain was defined by the combination of its CDR3 amino acid sequence and its V-gene family, and reads without a unique V-gene family were dropped. To address suspected cross-contamination and a sequencing artifact, a later analysis removed around 600 highly shared, low-generation-probability nucleotide sequences. In a later analysis, a clonal expansion index for each public chain was calculated from normalized within-repertoire ranks of inferred template counts. Generation probabilities in a later analysis came from a VDJ recombination model fitted to out-of-frame rearrangements, and those results were checked against IGoR. A later analysis scored TCR-TCR, TCR-HLA and TCR-CMV co-occurrence with hypergeometric tests, applying a repertoire-size bias correction to TCR pairs. A later analysis estimated false discovery rates by permuting HLA or CMV assignments 20 times. In a later analysis, co-occurring TCRs were grouped using DBSCAN, with TCRdist sequence similarity added in when clustering inside HLA-allele-positive subsets. Repertoires with fewer than 30,000 or more than 120,000 public chains were left out of co-occurrence clustering, as were a few repertoires with anomalous nucleotide sharing. Here the immuneACCESS table is served through TCRdb, limited to in-frame sequences with V and J called. Missing clones are a known gap in these copies; in checked studies unresolved V genes cover under half, and the rest lacks a known reason. V and J calls and clone size are copied from that table; D and trimming were computed from the DNA. The table for this sample lists under 150,000 clones; about 74% of them were counted only once. Of the sample, about 3.5% is held by the ten largest clones.

The cohort was made up of 666 healthy bone marrow donors. Cohort members were all nominally healthy when sampled, although unrecorded immune exposures were likely present. The donor tested CMV seronegative and was one of the 352 seronegative cohort members. A peripheral blood sample was provided by each donor, and peripheral blood mononuclear cells were used for TCR beta sequencing. The Qiagen DNeasy Blood Extraction Kit was used to extract genomic DNA from the blood cell samples. Sequencing was performed on PBMCs. The sequence joins TRBV28 to TRBJ1-4, with no reliable assignment of the D segment. This sequence was found in a man aged 30-40 years in good health and CMV-seronegative. The DNA reads TGTGCCAGCAGTGTCTCGACTAATGAAAAACTGTTTTTT. Translated, it gives CASSVSTNEKLFF.